The T cell receptor beta chain described here comes from a study of blood T cell repertoires in COVID-19. On the study more broadly: Material from acute and convalescent COVID-19 was sourced from the United States, Italy and Spain.

Seattle enrolled patients during active infection and tracked them longitudinally. In the source study's methods: Reference gene primers were amplified, and this amplification served to estimate nucleated cell counts. The method was immunoSEQ multiplex PCR; TCRdb's version includes in-frame clones alone and lacks a portion of them. Clone size and V and J calls were adopted from that table, with D and trimming inferred from the DNA. In the table there are about 300,000 clones, 88% of which are singletons. Per germline, CDR1 MNHNS and CDR2 SASEGT. Trimming removed 2 bases from V and 0 bases from J, with 14 bases in between. This CDR3 region has 18 residues.

The gene calls are TRBV6-1 and TRBJ2-6; TRBD2 might be the D (6 bases). Input material: peripheral blood. The receptor comes from a woman aged 25 to 39 with COVID-19, enrolled during active disease. CDR3: CASSERGGGFSGANVLTF. CDR3 DNA sequence: TGTGCCAGCAGTGAAAGGGGAGGCGGGTTCTCTGGGGCCAACGTCCTGACTTTC.